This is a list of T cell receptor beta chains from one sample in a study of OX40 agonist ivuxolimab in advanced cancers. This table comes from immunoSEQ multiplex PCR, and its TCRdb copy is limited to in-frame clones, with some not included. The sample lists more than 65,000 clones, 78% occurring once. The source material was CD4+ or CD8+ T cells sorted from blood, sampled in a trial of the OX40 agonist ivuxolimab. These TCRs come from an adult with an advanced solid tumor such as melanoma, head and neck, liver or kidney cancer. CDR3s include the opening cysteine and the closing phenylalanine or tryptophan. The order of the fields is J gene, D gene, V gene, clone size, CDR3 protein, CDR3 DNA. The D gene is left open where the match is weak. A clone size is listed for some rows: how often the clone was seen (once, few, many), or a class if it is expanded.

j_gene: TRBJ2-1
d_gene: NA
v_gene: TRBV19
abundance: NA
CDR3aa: CASSIGANGEQFF
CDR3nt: TGTGCCAGTAGTATCGGGGCGAACGGTGAGCAGTTCTTC

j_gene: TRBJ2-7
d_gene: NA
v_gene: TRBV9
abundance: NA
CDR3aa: CASSVGGQTSYEQYF
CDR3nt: TGTGCCAGCAGCGTAGGAGGACAGACTTCCTACGAGCAGTACTTC

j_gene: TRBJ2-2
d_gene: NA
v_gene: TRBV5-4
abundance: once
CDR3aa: CASSLGGFGGELFF
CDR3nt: TGTGCCAGCAGCTTAGGCGGATTTGGCGGGGAGCTGTTTTTT

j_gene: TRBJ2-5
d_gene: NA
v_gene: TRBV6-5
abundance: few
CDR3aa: CASSGTSKETQYF
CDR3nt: TGTGCCAGCAGTGGCACTAGTAAAGAGACCCAGTACTTC

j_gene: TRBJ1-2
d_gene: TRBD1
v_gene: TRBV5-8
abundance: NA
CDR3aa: CASLQGRYGYTF
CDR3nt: TGTGCCAGCCTACAGGGGCGGTATGGCTACACCTTC

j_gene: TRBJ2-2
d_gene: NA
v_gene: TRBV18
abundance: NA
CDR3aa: CASSGQNTGELFF
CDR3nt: TGTGCCAGCTCAGGACAGAACACCGGGGAGCTGTTTTTT

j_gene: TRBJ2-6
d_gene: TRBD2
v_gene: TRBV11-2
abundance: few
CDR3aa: CASSLFFGAGAAGANVLTF
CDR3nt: TGTGCCAGCAGCTTATTCTTTGGAGCGGGGGCGGCTGGGGCCAACGTCCTGACTTTC

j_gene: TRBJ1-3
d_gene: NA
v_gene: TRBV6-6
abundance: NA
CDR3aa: CASTPRERLGNTIYF
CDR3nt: TGTGCCAGCACCCCACGGGAGAGACTAGGAAACACCATATATTTT

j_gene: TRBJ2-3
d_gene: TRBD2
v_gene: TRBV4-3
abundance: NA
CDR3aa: CASSRGGEGSTDTQYF
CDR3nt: TGCGCCAGCAGCCGGGGGGGAGAAGGGTCCACAGATACGCAGTATTTT

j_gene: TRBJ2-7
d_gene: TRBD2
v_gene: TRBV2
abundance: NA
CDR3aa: CASSEIPGLAGVEQYF
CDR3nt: TGTGCCAGCAGTGAAATCCCGGGACTAGCGGGAGTCGAGCAGTACTTC

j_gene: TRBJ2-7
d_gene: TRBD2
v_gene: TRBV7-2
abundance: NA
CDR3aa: CASTGLAGYEQYF
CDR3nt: TGTGCCAGCACGGGACTAGCGGGATACGAGCAGTACTTC

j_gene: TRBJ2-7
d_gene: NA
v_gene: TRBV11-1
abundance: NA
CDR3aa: CASSLGGKYEQYF
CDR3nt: TGTGCCAGCAGCTTAGGGGGAAAATACGAGCAGTACTTC

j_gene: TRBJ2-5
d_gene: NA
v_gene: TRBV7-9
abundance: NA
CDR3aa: CASSLGAGSETQYF
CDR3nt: TGTGCCAGCAGCTTAGGTGCCGGGAGCGAGACCCAGTACTTC

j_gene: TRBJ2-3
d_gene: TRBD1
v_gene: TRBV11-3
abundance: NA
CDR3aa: CASSLSPAGTGLDTQYF
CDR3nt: TGTGCCAGCAGCTTATCCCCGGCAGGGACAGGTCTAGATACGCAGTATTTT

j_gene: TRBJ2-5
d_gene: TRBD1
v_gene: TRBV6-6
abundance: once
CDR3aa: CASSAGTGARETQYF
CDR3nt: TGTGCCAGCAGCGCCGGGACAGGGGCCAGAGAGACCCAGTACTTC

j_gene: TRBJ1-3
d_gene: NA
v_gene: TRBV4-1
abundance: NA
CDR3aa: CASSPEGSVGNTIYF
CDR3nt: TGCGCCAGCAGCCCAGAGGGGTCAGTTGGAAACACCATATATTTT

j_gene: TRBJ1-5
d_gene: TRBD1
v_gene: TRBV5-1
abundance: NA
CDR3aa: CASGTGTGNQPQHF
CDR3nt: TGCGCCAGCGGAACCGGGACAGGCAATCAGCCCCAGCATTTT

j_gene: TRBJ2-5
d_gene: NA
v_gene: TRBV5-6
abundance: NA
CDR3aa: CASSFPGTETQYF
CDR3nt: TGTGCCAGCAGCTTCCCCGGGACGGAGACCCAGTACTTC

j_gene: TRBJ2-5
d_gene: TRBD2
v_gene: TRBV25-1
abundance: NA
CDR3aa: CASGLAGGQETQYF
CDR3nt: TGTGCCAGCGGACTAGCGGGGGGCCAAGAGACCCAGTACTTC

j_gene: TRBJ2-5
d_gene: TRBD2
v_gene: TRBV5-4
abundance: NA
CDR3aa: CASSFASGGKETQYF
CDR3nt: TGTGCCAGCAGCTTTGCTAGCGGGGGGAAAGAGACCCAGTACTTC

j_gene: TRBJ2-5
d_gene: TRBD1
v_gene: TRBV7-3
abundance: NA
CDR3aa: CASSLLATGANFQETQYF
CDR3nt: TGTGCCAGCAGCTTACTTGCTACAGGGGCGAATTTCCAAGAGACCCAGTACTTC

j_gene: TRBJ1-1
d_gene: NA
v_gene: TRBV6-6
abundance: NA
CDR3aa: CASSYPAGKGEAFF
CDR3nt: TGTGCCAGCAGTTACCCGGCCGGAAAGGGTGAAGCTTTCTTT

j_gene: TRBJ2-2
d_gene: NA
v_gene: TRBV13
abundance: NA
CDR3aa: CASSHRNTGELFF
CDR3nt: TGTGCCAGCAGCCACAGGAACACCGGGGAGCTGTTTTTT

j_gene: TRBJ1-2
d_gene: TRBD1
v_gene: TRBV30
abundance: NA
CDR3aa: CAWYPGQGANGYTF
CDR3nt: TGTGCCTGGTACCCGGGACAGGGAGCGAACGGCTACACCTTC

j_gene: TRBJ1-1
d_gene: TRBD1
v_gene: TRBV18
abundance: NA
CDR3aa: CASSPGQGMNTEAFF
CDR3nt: TGTGCCAGCTCACCAGGACAGGGAATGAACACTGAAGCTTTCTTT

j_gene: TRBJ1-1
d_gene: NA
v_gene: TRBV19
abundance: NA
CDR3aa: CASSMPGTMNTEAFF
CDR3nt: TGTGCCAGTAGTATGCCCGGGACGATGAACACTGAAGCTTTCTTT

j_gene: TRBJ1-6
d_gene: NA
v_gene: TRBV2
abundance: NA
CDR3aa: CASSVRGVRGNSPLHF
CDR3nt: TGTGCCAGCAGTGTGAGAGGCGTGAGGGGCAATTCACCCCTCCACTTT

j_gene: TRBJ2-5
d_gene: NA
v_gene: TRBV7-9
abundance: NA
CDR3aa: CASSLAIVDGRGGETQYF
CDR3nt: TGTGCCAGCAGCTTAGCGATAGTCGACGGCAGGGGGGGGGAGACCCAGTACTTC

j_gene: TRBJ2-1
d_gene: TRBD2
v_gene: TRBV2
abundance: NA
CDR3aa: CASSDGGRASYNEQFF
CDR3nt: TGTGCCAGCAGTGATGGCGGGAGGGCTTCCTACAATGAGCAGTTCTTC

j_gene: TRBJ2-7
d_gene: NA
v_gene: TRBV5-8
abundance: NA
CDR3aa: CASSFEYEQYF
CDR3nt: TGTGCCAGCAGCTTCGAATACGAGCAGTACTTC

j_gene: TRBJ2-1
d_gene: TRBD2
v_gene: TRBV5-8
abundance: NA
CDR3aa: CASRLPGTSGIKSYNEQFF
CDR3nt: TGTGCCAGCAGACTTCCCGGGACTAGCGGGATTAAGTCCTACAATGAGCAGTTCTTC

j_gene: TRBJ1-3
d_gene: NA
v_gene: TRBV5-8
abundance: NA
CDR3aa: CASSLGQVNSGNTIYF
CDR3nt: TGTGCCAGCAGCTTGGGACAGGTGAACTCTGGAAACACCATATATTTT

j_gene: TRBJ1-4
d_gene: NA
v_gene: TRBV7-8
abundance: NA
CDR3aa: CASSLDAGGNEKLFF
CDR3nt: TGTGCCAGCAGCTTAGATGCCGGGGGAAATGAAAAACTGTTTTTT

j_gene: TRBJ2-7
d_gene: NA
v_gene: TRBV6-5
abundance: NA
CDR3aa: CASSYSGVFHEQYF
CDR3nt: TGTGCCAGCAGTTACTCTGGGGTGTTCCACGAGCAGTACTTC

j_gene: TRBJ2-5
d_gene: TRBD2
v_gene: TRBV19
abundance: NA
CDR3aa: CASSKRGGTQETQYF
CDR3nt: TGTGCCAGTAGTAAGCGGGGGGGAACACAAGAGACCCAGTACTTC

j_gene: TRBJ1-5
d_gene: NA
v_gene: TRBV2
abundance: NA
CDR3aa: CASSEGALGTQPQHF
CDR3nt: TGTGCCAGCAGTGAGGGCGCACTTGGGACGCAGCCCCAGCATTTT

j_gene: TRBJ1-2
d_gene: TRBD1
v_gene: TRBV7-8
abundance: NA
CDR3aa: CASSLAWGQGRIYYGYTF
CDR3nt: TGTGCCAGCAGCTTAGCGTGGGGACAGGGGAGGATCTACTATGGCTACACCTTC

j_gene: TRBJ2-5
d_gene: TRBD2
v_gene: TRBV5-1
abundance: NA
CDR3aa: CASSPLAGEETQYF
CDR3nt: TGCGCCAGCAGCCCCTTAGCGGGAGAAGAGACCCAGTACTTC

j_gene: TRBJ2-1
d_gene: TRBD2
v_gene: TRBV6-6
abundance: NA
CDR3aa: CASRTSGNPRGNEQFF
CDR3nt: TGTGCCAGTCGGACTAGCGGGAACCCCAGGGGGAATGAGCAGTTCTTC

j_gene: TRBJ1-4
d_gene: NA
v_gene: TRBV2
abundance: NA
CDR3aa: CASRRWATNEKLFF
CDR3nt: TGTGCCAGCAGACGGTGGGCAACTAATGAAAAACTGTTTTTT

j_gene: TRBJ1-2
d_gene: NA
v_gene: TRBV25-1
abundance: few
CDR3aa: CASSDRGGVGYTF
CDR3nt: TGTGCCAGCAGTGACCGAGGGGGGGTGGGCTACACCTTC

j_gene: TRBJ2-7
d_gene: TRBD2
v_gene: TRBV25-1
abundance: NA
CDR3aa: CASSPLPGLATTYEQYF
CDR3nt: TGTGCCAGCAGTCCTTTACCGGGACTAGCGACCACCTACGAGCAGTACTTC

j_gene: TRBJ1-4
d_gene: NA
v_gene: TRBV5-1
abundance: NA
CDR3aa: CASSLQGNQHEKLFF
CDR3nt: TGCGCCAGCAGCCTCCAGGGGAACCAGCATGAAAAACTGTTTTTT

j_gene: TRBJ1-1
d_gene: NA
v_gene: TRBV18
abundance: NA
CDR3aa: CASSPQARNTEAFF
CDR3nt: TGTGCCAGCTCACCACAGGCGAGGAACACTGAAGCTTTCTTT

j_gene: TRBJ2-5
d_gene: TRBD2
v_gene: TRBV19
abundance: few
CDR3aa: CASTPTSGAETQYF
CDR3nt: TGTGCCAGTACTCCGACTAGCGGGGCGGAGACCCAGTACTTC

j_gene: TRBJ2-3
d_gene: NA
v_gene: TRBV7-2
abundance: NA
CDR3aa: CASSPRVGGKTDTQYF
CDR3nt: TGTGCCAGCAGTCCCCGGGTAGGAGGAAAAACAGATACGCAGTATTTT

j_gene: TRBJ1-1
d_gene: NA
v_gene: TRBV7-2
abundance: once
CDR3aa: CASSLGSVANTEAFF
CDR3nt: TGTGCCAGCAGCTTAGGGTCCGTCGCGAACACTGAAGCTTTCTTT

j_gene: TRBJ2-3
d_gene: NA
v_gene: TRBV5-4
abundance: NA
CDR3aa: CASSLAGVGGDKTDTQYF
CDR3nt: TGTGCCAGCAGCTTGGCCGGGGTCGGGGGAGATAAGACAGATACGCAGTATTTT

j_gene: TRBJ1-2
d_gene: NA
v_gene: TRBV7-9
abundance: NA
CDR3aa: CASSQDGRSLYGYTF
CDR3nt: TGTGCCAGCAGCCAAGATGGGCGGTCTTTATATGGCTACACCTTC

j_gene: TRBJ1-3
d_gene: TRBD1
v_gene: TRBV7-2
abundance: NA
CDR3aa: CASSTGGVHSGNTIYF
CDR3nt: TGTGCCAGCAGCACAGGGGGGGTTCACTCTGGAAACACCATATATTTT

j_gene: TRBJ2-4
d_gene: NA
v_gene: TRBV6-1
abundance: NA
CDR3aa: CASSEPVNIQYF
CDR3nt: TGTGCCAGCAGTGAACCGGTTAACATTCAGTACTTC

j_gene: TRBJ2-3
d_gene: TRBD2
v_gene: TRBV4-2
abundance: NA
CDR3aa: CASSQEGGGRTDTQYF
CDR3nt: TGTGCCAGCAGCCAAGAAGGAGGCGGGAGGACAGATACGCAGTATTTT

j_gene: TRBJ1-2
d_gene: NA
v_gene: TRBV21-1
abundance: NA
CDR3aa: CASSKRGSLGGYTF
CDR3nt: TGTGCCAGCAGCAAAAGGGGGAGTTTAGGCGGCTACACCTTC

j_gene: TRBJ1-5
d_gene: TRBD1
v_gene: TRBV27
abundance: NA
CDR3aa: CASSSEGAPGQPQHF
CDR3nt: TGTGCCAGCAGTTCAGAGGGGGCCCCCGGTCAGCCCCAGCATTTT

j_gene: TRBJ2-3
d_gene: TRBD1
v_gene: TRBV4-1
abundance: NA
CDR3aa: CASSQEDRGLDTQYF
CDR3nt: TGCGCCAGCAGCCAAGAGGACAGGGGGCTTGATACGCAGTATTTT

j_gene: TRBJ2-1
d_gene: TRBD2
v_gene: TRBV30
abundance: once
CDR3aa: CAWSLGGWSFNEQFF
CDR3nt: TGTGCCTGGTCCCTGGGGGGGTGGTCGTTCAATGAGCAGTTCTTC

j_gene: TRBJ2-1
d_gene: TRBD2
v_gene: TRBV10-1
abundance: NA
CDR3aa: CASSPRRELNEQFF
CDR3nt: TGCGCCAGCAGTCCCCGGCGGGAGCTGAATGAGCAGTTCTTC

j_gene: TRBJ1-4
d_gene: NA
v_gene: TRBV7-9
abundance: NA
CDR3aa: CASSLTGGTNEKLFF
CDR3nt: TGTGCCAGCAGCTTAACAGGTGGAACTAATGAAAAACTGTTTTTT

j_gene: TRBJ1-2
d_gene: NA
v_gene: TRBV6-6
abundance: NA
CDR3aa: CWVGQNYGYTF
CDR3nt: TGTTGGGTCGGGCAGAACTATGGCTACACCTTC

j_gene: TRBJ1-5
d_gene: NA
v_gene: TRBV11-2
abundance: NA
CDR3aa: CASSITGRNQPQHF
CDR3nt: TGTGCCAGCAGCATTACGGGTAGAAATCAGCCCCAGCATTTT